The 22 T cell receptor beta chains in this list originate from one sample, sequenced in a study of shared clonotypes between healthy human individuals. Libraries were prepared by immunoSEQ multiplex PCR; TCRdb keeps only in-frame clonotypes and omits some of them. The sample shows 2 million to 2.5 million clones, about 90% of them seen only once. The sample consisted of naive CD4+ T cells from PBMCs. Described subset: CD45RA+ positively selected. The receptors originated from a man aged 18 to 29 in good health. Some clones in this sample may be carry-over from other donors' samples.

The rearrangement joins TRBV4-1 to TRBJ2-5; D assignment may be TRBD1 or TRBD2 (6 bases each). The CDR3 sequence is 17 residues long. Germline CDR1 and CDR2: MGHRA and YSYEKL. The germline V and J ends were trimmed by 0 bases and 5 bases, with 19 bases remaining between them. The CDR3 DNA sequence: TGCGCCAGCAGCCAAGATCTTTCCTCCGGGGGCGGGGAGACCCAGTACTTC. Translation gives CASSQDLSSGGGETQYF.

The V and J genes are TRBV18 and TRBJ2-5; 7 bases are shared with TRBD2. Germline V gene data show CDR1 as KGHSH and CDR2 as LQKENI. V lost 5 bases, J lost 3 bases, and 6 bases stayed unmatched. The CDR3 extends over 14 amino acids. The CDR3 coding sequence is TGTGCCAGCTCAGGTAGGGAGGGAGAAGAGACCCAGTACTTC. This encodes CASSGREGEETQYF.

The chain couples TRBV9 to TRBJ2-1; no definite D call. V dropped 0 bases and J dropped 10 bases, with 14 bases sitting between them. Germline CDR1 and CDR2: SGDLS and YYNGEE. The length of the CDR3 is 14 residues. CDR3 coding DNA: TGTGCCAGCAGCGTAGAGCCCATGTTAAACGAGCAGTTCTTC. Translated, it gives CASSVEPMLNEQFF.

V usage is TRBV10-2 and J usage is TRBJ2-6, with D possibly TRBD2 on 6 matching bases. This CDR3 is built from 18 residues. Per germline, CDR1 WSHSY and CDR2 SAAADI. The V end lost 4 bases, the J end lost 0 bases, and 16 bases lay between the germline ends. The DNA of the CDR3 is TGCGCCAGCAGTGGAGCGGGCAGGGATACCTCTGGGGCCAACGTCCTGACTTTC. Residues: CASSGAGRDTSGANVLTF.

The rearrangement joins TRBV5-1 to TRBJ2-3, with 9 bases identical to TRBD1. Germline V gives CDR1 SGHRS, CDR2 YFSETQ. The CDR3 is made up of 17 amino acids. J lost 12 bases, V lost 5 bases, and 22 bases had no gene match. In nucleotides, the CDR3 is TGCGCCAGCAGTGGATGGGGACAGGGCGAGATTCCAACGACTCAGTATTTT. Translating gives CASSGWGQGEIPTTQYF.

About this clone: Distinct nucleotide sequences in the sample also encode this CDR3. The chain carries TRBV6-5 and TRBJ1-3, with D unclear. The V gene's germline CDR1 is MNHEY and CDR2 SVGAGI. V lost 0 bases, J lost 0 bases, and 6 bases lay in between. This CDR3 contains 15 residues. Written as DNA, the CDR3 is TGTGCCAGCAGTTACTCGACCTCCTCTGGAAACACCATATATTTT. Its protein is CASSYSTSSGNTIYF.

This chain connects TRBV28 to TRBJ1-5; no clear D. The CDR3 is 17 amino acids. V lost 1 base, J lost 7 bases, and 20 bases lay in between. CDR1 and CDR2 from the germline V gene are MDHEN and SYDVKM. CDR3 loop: CASSLLGARRPGQPQHF. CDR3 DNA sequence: TGTGCCAGCAGTTTATTAGGTGCCAGGCGGCCGGGGCAGCCCCAGCATTTT.

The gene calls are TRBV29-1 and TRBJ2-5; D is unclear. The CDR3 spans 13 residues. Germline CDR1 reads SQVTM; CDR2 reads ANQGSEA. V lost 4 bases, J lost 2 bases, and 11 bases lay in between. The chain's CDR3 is CSVGRFRQETQYF. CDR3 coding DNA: TGCAGCGTTGGCAGGTTTAGGCAAGAGACCCAGTACTTC.

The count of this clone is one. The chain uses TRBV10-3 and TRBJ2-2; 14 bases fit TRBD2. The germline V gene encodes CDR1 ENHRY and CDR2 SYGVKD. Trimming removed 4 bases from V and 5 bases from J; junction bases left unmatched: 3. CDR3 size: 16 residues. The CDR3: CAISVGLAGGTGELFF. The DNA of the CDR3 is TGTGCCATCAGTGTTGGACTAGCGGGAGGTACCGGGGAGCTGTTTTTT.

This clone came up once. The CDR3 loop is CASSYSNQPQHF. The CDR3 region has the DNA TGTGCCAGCAGCTACAGCAATCAGCCCCAGCATTTT. V and J are TRBV7-8 and TRBJ1-5; the D is unclear. Between the trimmed V and J ends, which lost 4 bases and 1 base, there was a span of 2 bases. The CDR3 is 12 amino acids. CDR1 is SGHVS and CDR2 is FQNEAQ in the germline V gene.

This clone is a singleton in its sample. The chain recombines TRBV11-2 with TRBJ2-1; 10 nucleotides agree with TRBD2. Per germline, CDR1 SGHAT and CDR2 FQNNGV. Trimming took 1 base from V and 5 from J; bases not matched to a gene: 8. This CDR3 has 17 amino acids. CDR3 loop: CASSLVWWTSGHNEQFF. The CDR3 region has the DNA TGTGCCAGCAGCTTAGTTTGGTGGACTAGCGGACACAATGAGCAGTTCTTC.

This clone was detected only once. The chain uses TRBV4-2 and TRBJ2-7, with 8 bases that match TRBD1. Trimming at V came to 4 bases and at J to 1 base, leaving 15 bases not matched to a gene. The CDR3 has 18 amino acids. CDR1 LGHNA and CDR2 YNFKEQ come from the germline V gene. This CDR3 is CASSPSRTGRPLSYEQYF. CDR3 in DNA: TGTGCCAGCAGCCCCTCTCGGACAGGGCGCCCCCTTTCCTACGAGCAGTACTTC.

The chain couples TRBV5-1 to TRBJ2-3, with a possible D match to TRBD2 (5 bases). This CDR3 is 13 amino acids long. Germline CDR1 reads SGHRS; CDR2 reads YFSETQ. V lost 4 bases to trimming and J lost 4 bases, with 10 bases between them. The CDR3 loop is CASSAAGADTQYF. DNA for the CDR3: TGCGCCAGCAGCGCCGCCGGGGCAGATACGCAGTATTTT.

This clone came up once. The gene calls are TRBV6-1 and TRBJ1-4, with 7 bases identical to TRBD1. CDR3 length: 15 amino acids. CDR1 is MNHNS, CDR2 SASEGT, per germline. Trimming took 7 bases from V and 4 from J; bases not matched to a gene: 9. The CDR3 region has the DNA TGTGCCAGCACTAAAAGGGGACAGCTTAATGAAAAACTGTTTTTT. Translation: CASTKRGQLNEKLFF.

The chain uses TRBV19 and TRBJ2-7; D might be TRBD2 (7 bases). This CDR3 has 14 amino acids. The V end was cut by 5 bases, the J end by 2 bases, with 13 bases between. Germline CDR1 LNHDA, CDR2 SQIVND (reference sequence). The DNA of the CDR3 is TGTGCCAGTAGTTATGGGGGGGGCGCCTACGAGCAGTACTTC. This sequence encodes CASSYGGGAYEQYF. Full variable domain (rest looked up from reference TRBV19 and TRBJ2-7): DGGITQSPKYLFRKEGQNVTLSCEQNLNHDAMYWYRQDPGQGLRLIYYSQIVNDFQKGDIAEGYSVSREKKESFPLTVTSAQKNPTAFYLCASSYGGGAYEQYFGPGTRLTVT.

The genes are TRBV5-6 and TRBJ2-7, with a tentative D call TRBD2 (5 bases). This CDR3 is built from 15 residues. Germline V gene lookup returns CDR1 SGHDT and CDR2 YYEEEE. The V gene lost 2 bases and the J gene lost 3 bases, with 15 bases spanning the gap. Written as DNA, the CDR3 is TGTGCCAGCAGCTTCTTGCCGGCTAGCAACTACGAGCAGTACTTC. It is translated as CASSFLPASNYEQYF.

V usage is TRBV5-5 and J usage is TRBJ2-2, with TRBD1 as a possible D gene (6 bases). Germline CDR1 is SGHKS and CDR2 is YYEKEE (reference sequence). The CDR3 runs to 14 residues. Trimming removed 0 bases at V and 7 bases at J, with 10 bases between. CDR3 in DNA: TGTGCCAGCAGCTTGGGAACAGGGATCGGGGAGCTGTTTTTT. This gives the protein CASSLGTGIGELFF.

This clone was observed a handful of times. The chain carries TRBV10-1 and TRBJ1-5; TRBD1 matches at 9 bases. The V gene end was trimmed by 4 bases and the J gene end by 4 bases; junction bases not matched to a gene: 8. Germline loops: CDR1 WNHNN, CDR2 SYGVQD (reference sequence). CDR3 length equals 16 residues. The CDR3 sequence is CASSGTGETLNQPQHF. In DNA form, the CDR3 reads TGCGCCAGCAGTGGGACAGGGGAAACATTGAATCAGCCCCAGCATTTT.

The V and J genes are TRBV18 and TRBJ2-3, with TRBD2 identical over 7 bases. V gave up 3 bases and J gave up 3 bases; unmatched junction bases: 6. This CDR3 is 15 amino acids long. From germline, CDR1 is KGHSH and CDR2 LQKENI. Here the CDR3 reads CASSPFSGPTDTQYF. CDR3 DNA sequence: TGTGCCAGCTCACCCTTTAGCGGGCCAACAGATACGCAGTATTTT.

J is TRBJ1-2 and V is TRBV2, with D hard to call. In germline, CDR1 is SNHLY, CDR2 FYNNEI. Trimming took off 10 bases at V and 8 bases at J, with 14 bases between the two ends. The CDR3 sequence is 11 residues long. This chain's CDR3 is CANSRGQGYTF. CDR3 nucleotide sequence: TGTGCCAACTCACGTGGGCAGGGCTACACCTTC.

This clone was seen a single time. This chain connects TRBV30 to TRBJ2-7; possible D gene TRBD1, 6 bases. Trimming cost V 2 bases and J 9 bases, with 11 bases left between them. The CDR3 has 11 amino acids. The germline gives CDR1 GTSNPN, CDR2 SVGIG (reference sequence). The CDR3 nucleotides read TGTGCCTGGAGTCGGGACATTTGGCAGTACTTC. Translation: CAWSRDIWQYF.

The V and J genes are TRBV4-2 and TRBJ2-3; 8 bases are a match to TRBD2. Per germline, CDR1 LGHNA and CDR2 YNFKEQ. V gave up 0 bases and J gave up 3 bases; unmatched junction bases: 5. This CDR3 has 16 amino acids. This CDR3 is CASSQEPAGVTDTQYF. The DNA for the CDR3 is TGTGCCAGCAGCCAAGAGCCAGCGGGAGTAACAGATACGCAGTATTTT.